These T cell receptor beta chains were read from a single sample in a study of shared clonotypes between healthy human individuals. Here immunoSEQ multiplex PCR was the method, and the copy in TCRdb shows in-frame clones only, minus some. The repertoire holds around 1.1 million clones, with roughly 77% as singletons. Sequencing input: memory CD4+ T cells from PBMCs. The origin of the receptors is a man aged 18 to 30 in good health. Some clones in this sample may be carry-over from other donors' samples. CDR3s include the opening cysteine and the closing phenylalanine or tryptophan. D genes are given only for firm matches. Some rows mark clone size as missing; the rest say once, few, many or name a class of expanded clone.

d_call	v_call	clone_size	j_call	cdr3_nt	cdr3_aa
NA	TRBV7-2	NA	TRBJ1-5	TGTGCCAGCAGCTTAGCGCGCAGGGGACTCAATCAGCCCCAGCATTTT	CASSLARRGLNQPQHF
NA	TRBV6-1	NA	TRBJ1-2	TGTGCCAGCAGTGAACAGGCGGCAGGGTGGGATGGCTACACCTTC	CASSEQAAGWDGYTF
NA	TRBV19	NA	TRBJ2-7	TGTGCCAGTAGTCTCCAGAACAGTAATTACGAGCAGTACTTC	CASSLQNSNYEQYF
TRBD1	TRBV28	NA	TRBJ2-1	TGTGCCAGCAGTTTACTCCCAGGACAGGGGGCCAACCCAGCGCAGTTCTTC	CASSLLPGQGANPAQFF
NA	TRBV10-3	NA	TRBJ2-1	TGTGCCATCAGACGGACCATTAGCTCCTACAATGAGCAGTTCTTC	CAIRRTISSYNEQFF
NA	TRBV5-4	NA	TRBJ2-6	TGTGCCAGCAATTCCGCCTCTGGGGCCAACGTCCTGACTTTC	CASNSASGANVLTF
NA	TRBV27	few	TRBJ1-5	TGTGCCAGCAGTTTGGGGGGGGCGCGGCAGCCCCAGCATTTT	CASSLGGARQPQHF
NA	TRBV7-9	once	TRBJ2-3	TGTGCCAGCAGTTACAGGGACAGCACAGATACGCAGTATTTT	CASSYRDSTDTQYF
NA	TRBV5-6	NA	TRBJ2-4	TGTGCCAGCAGCATCGACCGCCTATCGACCAGAAACATTCAGTACTTC	CASSIDRLSTRNIQYF
NA	TRBV5-1	NA	TRBJ1-2	TGCGCCAGCAGCAGGACAGAGTATAACTATGGCTACACCTTC	CASSRTEYNYGYTF
NA	TRBV27	few	TRBJ1-1	TGTGCCAGCTCCTCCAAGACTGAAGCTTTCTTT	CASSSKTEAFF
NA	TRBV18	once	TRBJ2-7	TGTGCCAGCTCACCGTCAGTGGGATCCTACGAGCAGTACTTC	CASSPSVGSYEQYF
NA	TRBV19	NA	TRBJ1-1	TGTGCCAGTAGCCGGCCAGACACCGGCGAAGCTTTCTTT	CASSRPDTGEAFF
NA	TRBV7-2	NA	TRBJ2-6	TGTGCCAGCAGCTACGACAGGTCCTCTGGGGCCAACGTCCTGACTTTC	CASSYDRSSGANVLTF
NA	TRBV5-1	NA	TRBJ1-1	TGCGCCAGCAGCTTGGATAGGGACGACACTGAAGCTTTCTTT	CASSLDRDDTEAFF
TRBD2	TRBV9	few	TRBJ2-3	TGTGCCAGCAGCGGTGGGGGACTAGCGGGAGGGAGCACAGATACGCAGTATTTT	CASSGGGLAGGSTDTQYF
NA	TRBV25-1	NA	TRBJ2-6	TGTGCCAGCAGTGCCTGGTCTGGGGCCAACGTCCTGACTTTC	CASSAWSGANVLTF
NA	TRBV28	NA	TRBJ2-1	TGTGCCAGCAGTTCGGAGGTGCGGGGTGCAACCAGGGAGCAGTTCTTC	CASSSEVRGATREQFF
NA	TRBV6-6	NA	TRBJ2-7	TGTGCCAGCAGTTACGAGGGTGGGGAGCAGTACTTC	CASSYEGGEQYF
NA	TRBV11-2	NA	TRBJ1-2	TGTGCCAGCAGCCGCGGCCAAGGTGGGGGTGGCTACACCTTC	CASSRGQGGGGYTF
TRBD2	TRBV5-4	NA	TRBJ2-1	TGTGCCAGCAGCTTGCAGCGGCTAGCGGGAGCCGATGAGCAGTTCTTC	CASSLQRLAGADEQFF
TRBD1	TRBV18	NA	TRBJ2-1	TGTGCCAGCTCACCGGGACAGGGTCGGGATGAGCAGTTCTTC	CASSPGQGRDEQFF
NA	TRBV7-2	NA	TRBJ2-1	TGTGCCAGCAGCTTAGTCCTAGTGGAGCAGTTCTTC	CASSLVLVEQFF
NA	TRBV28	few	TRBJ1-5	TGTGCCAGCAGAACCCAGGGGCGCCGCGGGCAGCCCCAGCATTTT	CASRTQGRRGQPQHF
TRBD2	TRBV2	few	TRBJ2-6	TGTGCCAGCAGTCTTGCTAGCGGGGCATCTGGGGCCAACGTCCTGACTTTC	CASSLASGASGANVLTF
NA	TRBV6-6	NA	TRBJ2-5	TGTGCCAGCAAGTCCGCGGCCCAGGCCCAGTACTTC	CASKSAAQAQYF